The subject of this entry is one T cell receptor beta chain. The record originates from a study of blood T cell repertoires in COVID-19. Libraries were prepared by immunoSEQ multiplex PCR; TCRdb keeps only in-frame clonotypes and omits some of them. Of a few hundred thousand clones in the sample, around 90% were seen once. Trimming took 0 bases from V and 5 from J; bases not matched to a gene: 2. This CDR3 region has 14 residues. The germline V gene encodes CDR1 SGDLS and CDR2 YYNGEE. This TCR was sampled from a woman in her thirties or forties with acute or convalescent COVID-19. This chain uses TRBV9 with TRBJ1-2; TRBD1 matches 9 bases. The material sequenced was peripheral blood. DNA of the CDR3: TGTGCCAGCAGCGTAGAGGACAGGGGATATGGCTACACCTTC. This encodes CASSVEDRGYGYTF.